This T cell receptor beta chain was documented in a study of blood T cell repertoires in COVID-19. The overall study: Acute and convalescent COVID-19 specimens originated in the United States, Italy and Spain. T cells, B-cell-depleted T cells, or PBMCs supplied cDNA or gDNA.

There are 13 residues in the CDR3. Trimming took 7 bases from V and 6 from J, leaving 12 bases between them. Germline loops: CDR1 MNHEY, CDR2 SMNVEV (reference sequence). Original data processing: For nucleated cells, counts were estimated from reference gene primer amplification. TCRdb keeps only in-frame clones here, not all; method: immunoSEQ multiplex PCR. For V, J and clone size, that table is used; D and trimming come from the DNA. The sample shows about 280,000 clones, 65% to 90% of them seen only once. The V and J genes are TRBV27 and TRBJ2-2; a possible D gene is TRBD1 (6 bases). The specimen sequenced was peripheral blood. The TCR sequence derives from a human donor in a cohort sampled during active COVID-19. The CDR3 DNA sequence: TGTGCCAGCAAGAGGGGGTCGGCCGGGGAGCTGTTTTTT. It codes for CASKRGSAGELFF.